The rows below give T cell receptor beta chains drawn from one sample of a study of cytomegalovirus exposure and HLA in healthy donors. The table came from immunoSEQ multiplex PCR; TCRdb's copy has only in-frame clones and leaves some out. The table records 75,000 to 100,000 clones, around 77% of them present only once. The specimen was PBMCs. These receptors came from a woman aged 55 to 70 in good health and CMV-seropositive. Both conserved end residues are part of each CDR3. Each record gives: clone size, D gene, J gene, V gene, CDR3 protein, CDR3 DNA. D genes are given only for firm matches. Only some rows state a clone size, as once, few, many or a class for expanded clones.

abundance: once; d_gene: TRBD2; j_gene: TRBJ2-3; v_gene: TRBV4-1; CDR3aa: CASSQGLAGGGDTQYF; CDR3nt: TGCGCCAGCAGCCAAGGACTAGCGGGAGGTGGAGATACGCAGTATTTT
abundance: .; d_gene: TRBD1; j_gene: TRBJ2-7; v_gene: TRBV19; CDR3aa: CASSPGTGTYEQYF; CDR3nt: TGTGCCAGTAGCCCCGGGACAGGGACCTACGAGCAGTACTTC
abundance: .; d_gene: .; j_gene: TRBJ2-5; v_gene: TRBV15; CDR3aa: CATSVRYWETQYF; CDR3nt: TGTGCCACCAGCGTCCGGTATTGGGAGACCCAGTACTTC
abundance: .; d_gene: TRBD1; j_gene: TRBJ2-7; v_gene: TRBV5-5; CDR3aa: CASSSRDSSYEQYF; CDR3nt: TGTGCCAGCAGCAGCCGGGACAGTTCCTACGAGCAGTACTTC
abundance: .; d_gene: .; j_gene: TRBJ1-5; v_gene: TRBV28; CDR3aa: CASSPRGAVRGPQHF; CDR3nt: TGTGCCAGCAGTCCACGGGGGGCAGTAAGGGGGCCCCAGCATTTT
abundance: .; d_gene: .; j_gene: TRBJ2-5; v_gene: TRBV11-2; CDR3aa: CASSSGRAETQYF; CDR3nt: TGTGCCAGCAGCTCGGGGAGAGCGGAGACCCAGTACTTC
abundance: .; d_gene: .; j_gene: TRBJ1-2; v_gene: TRBV6-5; CDR3aa: CASRPYYGGGYGYTF; CDR3nt: TGTGCCAGCAGACCTTATTACGGGGGTGGCTATGGCTACACCTTC
abundance: .; d_gene: .; j_gene: TRBJ1-1; v_gene: TRBV6-4; CDR3aa: CASSDGGRGAFF; CDR3nt: TGTGCCAGCAGTGACGGGGGGAGGGGAGCTTTCTTT
abundance: .; d_gene: .; j_gene: TRBJ2-2; v_gene: TRBV5-4; CDR3aa: CASSLEEGLYTGELFF; CDR3nt: TGTGCCAGCAGCTTGGAGGAGGGACTGTACACCGGGGAGCTGTTTTTT
abundance: .; d_gene: .; j_gene: TRBJ1-4; v_gene: TRBV5-4; CDR3aa: CASSARRGDEKLFF; CDR3nt: TGTGCCAGCAGCGCCCGCAGGGGAGATGAAAAACTGTTTTTT
abundance: .; d_gene: .; j_gene: TRBJ2-5; v_gene: TRBV27; CDR3aa: CASSSGHQQETQYF; CDR3nt: TGTGCCAGCAGTTCCGGACATCAACAAGAGACCCAGTACTTC
abundance: .; d_gene: TRBD1; j_gene: TRBJ1-2; v_gene: TRBV29-1; CDR3aa: CSVGDQAGGGARYGYTF; CDR3nt: TGCAGCGTTGGGGATCAAGCAGGGGGAGGAGCGCGCTATGGCTACACCTTC
abundance: once; d_gene: .; j_gene: TRBJ2-1; v_gene: TRBV5-1; CDR3aa: CASSPRPSSYNEQFF; CDR3nt: TGCGCCAGCAGCCCACGGCCTAGCTCCTACAATGAGCAGTTCTTC
abundance: .; d_gene: TRBD2; j_gene: TRBJ2-3; v_gene: TRBV7-2; CDR3aa: CASSPWEGLRTDTQYF; CDR3nt: TGTGCCAGCAGCCCTTGGGAGGGCCTTAGGACAGATACGCAGTATTTT
abundance: once; d_gene: .; j_gene: TRBJ2-3; v_gene: TRBV7-2; CDR3aa: CASSWGGGTDTQYF; CDR3nt: TGTGCCAGCAGCTGGGGGGGCGGCACAGATACGCAGTATTTT
abundance: .; d_gene: TRBD2; j_gene: TRBJ2-1; v_gene: TRBV9; CDR3aa: CASSVSGTSNYNEQFF; CDR3nt: TGTGCCAGCAGCGTTTCCGGGACTAGCAACTACAATGAGCAGTTCTTC
abundance: .; d_gene: .; j_gene: TRBJ1-1; v_gene: TRBV5-1; CDR3aa: CASSTLPTGRGGAEAFF; CDR3nt: TGCGCCAGCAGCACCCTCCCCACAGGTCGTGGTGGGGCTGAAGCTTTCTTT
abundance: .; d_gene: .; j_gene: TRBJ2-7; v_gene: TRBV11-2; CDR3aa: CASSISSRAGEQYF; CDR3nt: TGTGCCAGCAGCATCAGTTCCAGGGCCGGCGAGCAGTACTTC
abundance: .; d_gene: .; j_gene: TRBJ2-3; v_gene: TRBV11-2; CDR3aa: CASSLDRRTDTQYF; CDR3nt: TGTGCCAGCAGCTTAGATCGGAGGACCGATACGCAGTATTTT
abundance: .; d_gene: .; j_gene: TRBJ1-1; v_gene: TRBV7-2; CDR3aa: CASSAGGAGTEAFF; CDR3nt: TGTGCCAGCAGCGCCGGGGGGGCCGGCACTGAAGCTTTCTTT
abundance: .; d_gene: TRBD2; j_gene: TRBJ2-1; v_gene: TRBV6-5; CDR3aa: CASSLAGSSYNEQFF; CDR3nt: TGTGCCAGCAGTTTAGCGGGGAGCTCCTACAATGAGCAGTTCTTC
abundance: .; d_gene: .; j_gene: TRBJ2-5; v_gene: TRBV6-5; CDR3aa: CASSEGGGTQYF; CDR3nt: TGTGCCAGCAGTGAAGGGGGGGGGACCCAGTACTTC
abundance: .; d_gene: TRBD2; j_gene: TRBJ2-7; v_gene: TRBV18; CDR3aa: CASSPEPSGSFYEQYF; CDR3nt: TGTGCCAGCTCACCTGAACCTAGCGGGAGCTTTTACGAGCAGTACTTC
abundance: .; d_gene: TRBD1; j_gene: TRBJ1-5; v_gene: TRBV5-1; CDR3aa: CASSPGQGTQPQHF; CDR3nt: TGCGCCAGCAGCCCCGGACAGGGGACTCAGCCCCAGCATTTT
abundance: .; d_gene: TRBD2; j_gene: TRBJ2-1; v_gene: TRBV13; CDR3aa: CASSARGRTSGSYNEQFF; CDR3nt: TGTGCCAGCAGCGCGCGGGGGAGGACTAGCGGATCCTACAATGAGCAGTTCTTC
abundance: .; d_gene: .; j_gene: TRBJ1-5; v_gene: TRBV28; CDR3aa: CASSSTGQRNQPQHF; CDR3nt: TGTGCCAGCAGTTCTACCGGACAACGCAATCAGCCCCAGCATTTT
abundance: .; d_gene: TRBD2; j_gene: TRBJ2-3; v_gene: TRBV4-1; CDR3aa: CASSQDLGLTSTDTQYF; CDR3nt: TGCGCCAGCAGCCAAGATCTGGGACTAACCAGCACAGATACGCAGTATTTT
abundance: .; d_gene: .; j_gene: TRBJ2-2; v_gene: TRBV19; CDR3aa: CASSIQWSGELFF; CDR3nt: TGTGCCAGTAGTATTCAGTGGTCCGGGGAGCTGTTTTTT
abundance: .; d_gene: TRBD1; j_gene: TRBJ2-7; v_gene: TRBV11-2; CDR3aa: CASSSSGTGRYF; CDR3nt: TGTGCCAGCAGCTCGTCAGGGACAGGCAGGTACTTC
abundance: .; d_gene: .; j_gene: TRBJ2-5; v_gene: TRBV12-5; CDR3aa: CASGPEQEETQYF; CDR3nt: TGTGCTAGTGGCCCCGAGCAAGAAGAGACCCAGTACTTC
abundance: .; d_gene: TRBD2; j_gene: TRBJ2-5; v_gene: TRBV10-2; CDR3aa: CASSVLAGEPQYF; CDR3nt: TGCGCCAGCAGTGTGCTAGCGGGAGAGCCCCAGTACTTC
abundance: .; d_gene: .; j_gene: TRBJ1-2; v_gene: TRBV30; CDR3aa: CAWTELVYGYTF; CDR3nt: TGTGCCTGGACGGAGTTAGTCTATGGCTACACCTTC
abundance: .; d_gene: .; j_gene: TRBJ1-1; v_gene: TRBV6-5; CDR3aa: CASSSRLREGIEAFF; CDR3nt: TGTGCCAGCAGTAGCCGACTGAGGGAAGGCATTGAAGCTTTCTTT
abundance: .; d_gene: .; j_gene: TRBJ1-4; v_gene: TRBV2; CDR3aa: CASSETINFNEKLFF; CDR3nt: TGTGCCAGCAGTGAAACGATAAACTTTAATGAAAAACTGTTTTTT
abundance: .; d_gene: TRBD1; j_gene: TRBJ1-4; v_gene: TRBV2; CDR3aa: CASLTGTGSFGEKLFF; CDR3nt: TGTGCCAGTCTTACCGGGACAGGAAGTTTTGGTGAAAAACTGTTTTTT
abundance: .; d_gene: TRBD1; j_gene: TRBJ1-1; v_gene: TRBV7-6; CDR3aa: CASSSPGTGTTEAFF; CDR3nt: TGTGCCAGCAGCTCCCCCGGGACAGGAACGACTGAAGCTTTCTTT
abundance: .; d_gene: TRBD1; j_gene: TRBJ2-7; v_gene: TRBV6-6; CDR3aa: CASSRDRAYEQYF; CDR3nt: TGTGCCAGCAGTCGGGACAGGGCATACGAGCAGTACTTC
abundance: .; d_gene: TRBD1; j_gene: TRBJ1-5; v_gene: TRBV6-1; CDR3aa: CASSEGQGRFQPQHF; CDR3nt: TGTGCCAGCAGTGAGGGACAGGGACGGTTTCAGCCCCAGCATTTT
abundance: .; d_gene: TRBD2; j_gene: TRBJ2-7; v_gene: TRBV19; CDR3aa: CASNPAGSVRSQYF; CDR3nt: TGTGCCAGTAATCCAGCGGGATCTGTTCGATCGCAGTACTTC
abundance: .; d_gene: TRBD2; j_gene: TRBJ2-1; v_gene: TRBV9; CDR3aa: CASSVGVGLAGANEQFF; CDR3nt: TGTGCCAGCAGCGTAGGAGTTGGGCTAGCGGGAGCCAATGAGCAGTTCTTC
abundance: .; d_gene: TRBD2; j_gene: TRBJ2-3; v_gene: TRBV7-3; CDR3aa: CASSMTSGRSTDTQYF; CDR3nt: TGTGCCAGCAGCATGACTAGCGGTCGGAGCACAGATACGCAGTATTTT
abundance: once; d_gene: .; j_gene: TRBJ2-7; v_gene: TRBV30; CDR3aa: CAWKGDYEQYF; CDR3nt: TGTGCCTGGAAGGGGGACTACGAGCAGTACTTC